This TCR beta chain was documented in a study of blood T cell repertoires in COVID-19. Recruits, aged about 18 to 95 years, lived in approximately 26 US areas. Exposed participants came across a COVID-19 case within 2 weeks before study entry. As handled by the study authors: Reference gene primer amplification gave estimated nucleated cell counts. Repertoires were generated with immunoSEQ multiplex PCR, while TCRdb's copy carries only in-frame clones and drops some. D and trimming come from the DNA, and the V and J calls and clone size come from that table. Of about 260,000 clones listed, 91% are singletons. V lost 4 bases and J lost 6; bases outside the gene matches: 3. This CDR3 is built from 14 residues. The germline CDR1 and CDR2 sequences are SQVTM and ANQGSEA.

This chain connects TRBV29-1 to TRBJ2-2; 12 bases are a match to TRBD2. Material for sequencing was PBMCs or T cells enriched from blood (not recorded which). The TCR originated in a man aged 40-55 years who had been exposed to COVID-19. CDR3 amino acids: CSVASGRAPGELFF. The CDR3 DNA follows: TGCAGCGTTGCTAGCGGGAGGGCCCCCGGGGAGCTGTTTTTT.